These 15 T cell receptor beta chains originate from one sample sequenced in a study of T cells in Graves' hyperthyroidism and ophthalmopathy. Regions amplified from RNA transcripts were the TCR beta CDR3 regions. Primed by the HTBI set, a first-round RT-PCR was run on the TCR CDR3. MiXCR was run by TCRdb on the multiplex PCR reads, yielding one entry per CDR3 protein. The sample shows 340,000 or so distinct CDR3 sequences, 21% of them seen only once. The sample consisted of blood. All receptors derive from a woman aged 50 to 65 with Graves' hyperthyroidism.

This clonotype has at least ten counts. The V and J genes are TRBV30 and TRBJ2-3; 13 bases map to TRBD2. There are 13 residues in the CDR3. J gave up 11 bases and V 4 bases, and 6 bases lay outside the gene matches. Germline V gene data show CDR1 as GTSNPN and CDR2 as SVGIG (reference sequence). The CDR3 nucleotides read TGTGCCTGGACCCCGGGACTAGCGGGACGGCAGTATTTT. Protein: CAWTPGLAGRQYF.

This clonotype was counted ten times or more. The gene calls are TRBV7-6 and TRBJ2-2, with TRBD1 matching 11 bases. Germline lookup yields CDR1 SGHVS and CDR2 FNYEAQ. CDR3 length equals 14 residues. The V and J ends lost 5 bases and 7 bases, in that order; junction bases with no gene match: 3. The CDR3 region is CASSPGQGVGELFF. DNA for the CDR3: TGTGCCAGCAGCCCGGGACAGGGGGTCGGGGAGCTGTTTTTT.

The chain links TRBV29-1 to TRBJ2-2; 7 nucleotides agree with TRBD2. The germline V gene encodes CDR1 SQVTM and CDR2 ANQGSEA. V lost 5 bases, J lost 0 bases, and 6 bases stayed unmatched. The CDR3 is 15 residues long. Here the CDR3 reads CSVKNSGSNTGELFF. The DNA for the CDR3 is TGCAGCGTTAAAAATAGCGGGTCGAACACCGGGGAGCTGTTTTTT.

This clonotype showed up many times. CDR3 residues: CASIEDSLQETQYF. The CDR3 DNA sequence: TGTGCCAGCATCGAAGACAGCCTCCAAGAGACCCAGTACTTC. This sequence joins TRBV6-1 and TRBJ2-5; D is possibly TRBD1 (5 bases). The germline V gene has CDR1 MNHNS and CDR2 SASEGT. This CDR3 region has 14 residues. Trimming removed 7 bases at V and 1 base at J, with 13 bases between.

This clonotype was observed at least ten times. The chain has TRBV27 and TRBJ1-4, with D perhaps TRBD1 (5 bases). Per germline, CDR1 MNHEY and CDR2 SMNVEV (reference sequence). Trimming pared 0 bases from V and 2 bases from J, leaving 7 bases between. This CDR3 region has 15 residues. The CDR3 nucleotides are TGTGCCAGCAGTTTATCAGGGACGACTAATGAAAAACTGTTTTTT. Amino acid sequence: CASSLSGTTNEKLFF.

The chain uses TRBV3-1 and TRBJ2-1; TRBD1 agrees at 9 bases. The length of the CDR3 is 15 residues. Germline-derived CDR1 and CDR2 are LGHDT and YNNKEL (reference sequence). J gave up 5 bases and V 3 bases, and 5 bases lay outside the gene matches. The CDR3 loop reads CASSQPGTGNNEQFF. CDR3 sequence (DNA): TGTGCCAGCAGCCAGCCCGGGACAGGGAACAATGAGCAGTTCTTC.

The chain has TRBV5-1 and TRBJ1-5, with TRBD1 identical over 7 bases. The germline V gene encodes CDR1 SGHRS and CDR2 YFSETQ. The ends lost 2 bases at V and 5 bases at J; junction bases unmatched: 7. The CDR3 runs to 15 residues. CDR3 nucleotide sequence: TGCGCCAGCAGCTTAGAGGGCAGGGGGGATCAGCCCCAGCATTTT. Amino acid sequence: CASSLEGRGDQPQHF.

V and J are TRBV19 and TRBJ2-7; the D is unclear. The CDR3 spans 15 residues. Trimming left V 5 bases short and J 0 bases short, with 14 bases between. Germline V CDR1 and CDR2: LNHDA, SQIVND (reference sequence). The CDR3, as DNA: TGTGCCAGTAGTCCTAGTTCGGTTGGCTCCTACGAGCAGTACTTC. Its translation: CASSPSSVGSYEQYF. The variable domain in full, completed from reference TRBV19 and TRBJ2-7, reads DGGITQSPKYLFRKEGQNVTLSCEQNLNHDAMYWYRQDPGQGLRLIYYSQIVNDFQKGDIAEGYSVSREKKESFPLTVTSAQKNPTAFYLCASSPSSVGSYEQYFGPGTRLTVT.

This clonotype was seen repeatedly, ten times or more. This sequence joins TRBV2 and TRBJ2-4, with TRBD2 as a possible D gene (5 bases). With 6 bases removed from V and 0 bases from J, the gap between germline ends came to 12 bases. CDR1 and CDR2 (germline): SNHLY, FYNNEI. CDR3 size: 15 residues. The CDR3 loop is CASRPEAGAKNIQYF. As DNA, the CDR3 is TGTGCCAGCAGGCCGGAGGCAGGAGCCAAAAACATTCAGTACTTC.

This clonotype came up many times. The CDR3 here is CASSPASGGQVEQYF. CDR3 DNA sequence: TGTGCCAGCAGCCCAGCCTCCGGGGGCCAGGTCGAGCAGTACTTC. The chain combines TRBV7-9 with TRBJ2-7; D may match TRBD1 or TRBD2 (6 bases each). Trimming pared 5 bases from V and 6 bases from J, leaving 20 bases between. This CDR3 region has 15 residues. Germline-derived CDR1 and CDR2 are SEHNR and FQNEAQ (reference sequence).

This clonotype was found many times. This chain uses TRBV5-1 with TRBJ1-5; D is possibly TRBD1 (6 bases). V was clipped by 0 bases and J by 4 bases, with 17 bases between them. There are 17 residues in the CDR3. The germline V gene encodes CDR1 SGHRS and CDR2 YFSETQ. CDR3 in DNA: TGCGCCAGCAGCTTGGCCCATGACAGGTCCACTAATCAGCCCCAGCATTTT. It yields the protein CASSLAHDRSTNQPQHF.

This chain links TRBV12-3 or TRBV12-4 with TRBJ1-2; a possible D gene is TRBD1 (5 bases). Deletions cut 7 bases from V and 4 bases from J, with 13 bases between. CDR3 length: 13 residues. CDR3 in amino acids: CASTLRGVYGYTF. The CDR3 DNA sequence: TGTGCCAGCACCTTACGGGGGGTCTATGGCTACACCTTC.

This chain joins TRBV11-2 and TRBJ2-7; maybe TRBD1 (6 bases). V shed 1 base and J shed 3 bases, with 16 bases lying between them. The germline V gene has CDR1 SGHAT and CDR2 FQNNGV. The CDR3 contains 16 residues. The DNA of the CDR3 is TGTGCCAGCAGCTTAGTCGCTCGGAACAGGGACTACGAGCAGTACTTC. Its protein is CASSLVARNRDYEQYF.

This clonotype was picked up a small number of times. V usage is TRBV4-1 and J usage is TRBJ2-7; 10 bases line up with TRBD1. The CDR3 covers 16 residues. Germline trimming cut 4 bases from V and 0 bases from J; bases unmatched to any gene: 6. CDR1 and CDR2 (germline): MGHRA, YSYEKL. CDR3 region: CASSLTDRGLSYEQYF. For the CDR3, the DNA is TGCGCCAGCAGCCTGACCGACAGGGGGCTCTCCTACGAGCAGTACTTC.

V gene TRBV4-1 combines with J gene TRBJ1-2, with 11 bases fitting TRBD1. Germline V lookup: CDR1 MGHRA, CDR2 YSYEKL. With V trimmed by 1 base and J by 5 bases, 9 bases remained unmatched. There are 17 residues in the CDR3. CDR3 residues: CASSQGNGQGAGYGYTF. In DNA form, the CDR3 reads TGCGCCAGCAGCCAAGGAAATGGACAGGGGGCAGGGTATGGCTACACCTTC.